This is a list of T cell receptor beta chains from one sample in a study of T cell responses to AZD1222 COVID-19 vaccine. Produced via immunoSEQ multiplex PCR; TCRdb's table is partial and in-frame only. The sample has some 80,000 clones; approximately 88% are singletons. The sample here was peripheral blood, taken 28 days after the second dose of the MenACWY control vaccine. The receptor set was obtained from an adult who received the MenACWY meningococcal vaccine as a control. The CDR3 runs from the conserved cysteine through the conserved F or W. The order of the fields is J gene, D gene, V gene, clone size, CDR3 DNA, CDR3 protein. A D gene is named only where the DNA matches it firmly. Clone size is given for some rows only: seen once, a few or many times, or a class if the clone is expanded.

>TRBJ1-2|TRBD1|TRBV28|NA
TGTGCCAGCAGTTTAGGGCAGGGGGACTATGGCTACACCTTC
CASSLGQGDYGYTF
>TRBJ2-1|NA|TRBV29-1|NA
TGCAGCTACCGAGTCAATGAGCAGTTCTTC
CSYRVNEQFF
>TRBJ2-3|NA|TRBV12-3/TRBV12-4|NA
TGTGCCAGCAGTTTTCTAGATACGCAGTATTTT
CASSFLDTQYF
>TRBJ1-1|NA|TRBV9|NA
TGTGCCAGCAGCGTAGTTTTAGGGAACACTGAAGCTTTCTTT
CASSVVLGNTEAFF
>TRBJ2-2|TRBD1|TRBV6-2/TRBV6-3|once
TGTGCCAGCAGTTATTGGCAGGGGGCCGGGGAGCTGTTTTTT
CASSYWQGAGELFF
>TRBJ2-3|NA|TRBV5-4|once
TGTGCCAGCAGCTTGTTAGACCGTACCCCGGATACGCAGTATTTT
CASSLLDRTPDTQYF
>TRBJ1-5|TRBD1|TRBV7-9|NA
TGTGCCAGCAGCCAAGGAGGGACAGGGCGATTAAGCAATCAGCCCCAGCATTTT
CASSQGGTGRLSNQPQHF
>TRBJ2-7|NA|TRBV6-5|NA
TGTGCCAGCAGTTACGGAACCCCCGCTCTGATGGAGCAGTACTTC
CASSYGTPALMEQYF
>TRBJ2-1|TRBD1|TRBV7-8|NA
TGTGCCAGCAGCTTTTCCGGGACAGGATACAATGAGCAGTTCTTC
CASSFSGTGYNEQFF
>TRBJ2-2|TRBD1|TRBV5-6|NA
TGTGCCAGCAGCTGGGGGGACAGGTCAACCGGGGAGCTGTTTTTT
CASSWGDRSTGELFF
>TRBJ2-7|NA|TRBV6-5|NA
TGTGCCAGCAGTTTCACTACAGGTCACGAGCAGTACTTC
CASSFTTGHEQYF
>TRBJ1-2|NA|TRBV9|few
TGTGCCAGCAGCGTAGACAGGGACTATGGCTACACCTTC
CASSVDRDYGYTF
>TRBJ2-5|NA|TRBV6-1|NA
TGTGCCAGCAGAATCACAGGACAAGAGACCCAGTACTTC
CASRITGQETQYF
>TRBJ2-3|TRBD2|TRBV4-1|once
TGCGCCAGCAGCCGTGGACTAGCGGGGGGGGTTCCAGATACGCAGTATTTT
CASSRGLAGGVPDTQYF
>TRBJ2-1|TRBD1|TRBV6-1|NA
TGTGCCAGCAGTGAGACAGGGGGCAGGAAGCAGTTCTTC
CASSETGGRKQFF
>TRBJ1-1|NA|TRBV5-4|NA
TGTGCCAGCAGCCTAGTGGGGTCGAACACTGAAGCTTTCTTT
CASSLVGSNTEAFF
>TRBJ1-5|NA|TRBV6-1|NA
TGTGCCAGCAGTGAATGGAGAGGACAGCCCCAGCATTTT
CASSEWRGQPQHF
>TRBJ1-2|NA|TRBV28|NA
TGTGCCAGCAGTTCCTACTCCCCAGGTGGGGGCTACACCTTC
CASSSYSPGGGYTF
>TRBJ1-1|NA|TRBV18|NA
TGTGCCAGCTCGACTGTAGGGAACACTGAAGCTTTCTTT
CASSTVGNTEAFF
>TRBJ1-2|NA|TRBV11-2|NA
TGTGCCAGCAGACGAGTACAGGACTCATATGGCTACACCTTC
CASRRVQDSYGYTF
>TRBJ1-1|NA|TRBV5-1|NA
TGCGCCAGCAGCCAGCAGGGATCCCACACTGAAGCTTTCTTT
CASSQQGSHTEAFF
>TRBJ1-5|TRBD1|TRBV6-5|NA
TGTGCCAGCAGTAAGGGACAGAGGAATCAGCCCCAGCATTTT
CASSKGQRNQPQHF
>TRBJ1-4|NA|TRBV7-2|NA
TGTGCCAGCAGCTCACCGGGACTAAGTAATGAAAAACTGTTTTTT
CASSSPGLSNEKLFF
>TRBJ2-2|NA|TRBV7-3|NA
TGTGCCAGCAGCTTAACCACCGGGGAGCTGTTTTTT
CASSLTTGELFF
>TRBJ2-7|NA|TRBV19|NA
TGTGCCAGTCGTGGGGCTGATGGGGGCGGACACTACGAGCAGTACTTC
CASRGADGGGHYEQYF
>TRBJ2-2|NA|TRBV19|NA
TGTGCCAGTAGTATAGATCAAGGACATTCCACCGGGGAGCTGTTTTTT
CASSIDQGHSTGELFF
>TRBJ1-5|TRBD1|TRBV6-1|once
TGTGCCAGCAGTAAAGGACAGGGGGCTGGCAATCAGCCCCAGCATTTT
CASSKGQGAGNQPQHF
>TRBJ2-2|NA|TRBV6-2/TRBV6-3|NA
TGTGCCAGCAGTTACAGGGCCGGCCAGAACACCGGGGAGCTGTTTTTT
CASSYRAGQNTGELFF
>TRBJ2-7|NA|TRBV7-9|NA
TGTGCCAGCAGCTTAGCCTCAGGATCTCCCTACGAGCAGTACTTC
CASSLASGSPYEQYF
>TRBJ2-5|NA|TRBV7-2|NA
TGTGCCAGCAGCCAGCGGACAGACCAAGAGACCCAGTACTTC
CASSQRTDQETQYF
>TRBJ1-5|NA|TRBV4-2|NA
TGTGCCAGCAGCCAGGCTAGGGACACCAATCAGCCCCAGCATTTT
CASSQARDTNQPQHF
>TRBJ1-2|TRBD1|TRBV4-1|NA
TGCGCCAGCAGCCAACAGGGACAGGGTTATGGCTACACCTTC
CASSQQGQGYGYTF
>TRBJ2-1|NA|TRBV7-2|NA
TGTGCCAGCAGCTTAGCGGTGGGGGTTACAGGGGAGCAGTTCTTC
CASSLAVGVTGEQFF
>TRBJ1-1|NA|TRBV3-1/TRBV3-2|NA
TGTGCCAGCAGCCAAGAGGCAGCGAAGAACACTGAAGCTTTCTTT
CASSQEAAKNTEAFF
>TRBJ1-1|TRBD1|TRBV11-2|NA
TGTGCCAGCAGCCCGGGGCGGGACAGGAGGAACACTGAAGCTTTCTTT
CASSPGRDRRNTEAFF